The clone carrying this T cell receptor (beta chain) showed up many times. Its target is unknown. From the RACE reads, TCRdb called clonotypes with MiXCR, one entry per CDR3 protein. Counted here are about 77,000 distinct CDR3 sequences, over 6.5% occurring once; the ten biggest clones make up about 1.8%. This sample is part of a study of human T cells and chemical hapten exposure. Across the whole study: It was small differences in pooled library volume that mainly caused per-sample TCR yields to vary. The study's findings and limits: TCRs exceeding 1 in 1000 frequency stayed unchanged with DPC sensitization.

Time point in this sample: healthy volunteer bleed at 6 weeks. Whole blood, unfractionated, served as the material for total RNA extraction. Trimming took 3 bases from V and 0 from J; bases not matched to a gene: 7. The CDR3 totals 18 residues. This clonotype was obtained from a female donor in good health. Some clones in this sample may be carry-over from other donors' samples. The chain employs TRBV23-1 and TRBJ2-1; 11 nucleotides match TRBD2. TRBV23-1 is labeled an ORF, and its function is uncertain. Sequencing was carried out using whole blood. CDR3 region: CASSQPGTSGPSYNEQFF. CDR3 nucleotides: TGCGCCAGCAGTCAGCCTGGGACTAGCGGTCCCTCCTACAATGAGCAGTTCTTC.